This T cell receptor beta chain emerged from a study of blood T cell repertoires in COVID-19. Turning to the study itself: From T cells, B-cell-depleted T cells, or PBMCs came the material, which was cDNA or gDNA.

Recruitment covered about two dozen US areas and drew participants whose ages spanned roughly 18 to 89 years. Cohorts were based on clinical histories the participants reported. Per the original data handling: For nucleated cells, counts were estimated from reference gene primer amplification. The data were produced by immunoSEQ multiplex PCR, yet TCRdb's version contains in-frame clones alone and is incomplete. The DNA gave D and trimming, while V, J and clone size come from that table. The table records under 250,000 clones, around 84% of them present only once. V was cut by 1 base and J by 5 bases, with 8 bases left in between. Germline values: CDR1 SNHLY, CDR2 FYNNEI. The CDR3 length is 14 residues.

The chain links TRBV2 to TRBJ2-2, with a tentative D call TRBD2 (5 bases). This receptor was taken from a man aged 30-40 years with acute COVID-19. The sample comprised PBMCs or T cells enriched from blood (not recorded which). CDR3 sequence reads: CASSEGRLTGELFF. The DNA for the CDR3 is TGTGCCAGCAGTGAAGGGAGGCTTACCGGGGAGCTGTTTTTT. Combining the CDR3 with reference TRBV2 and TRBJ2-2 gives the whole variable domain EPEVTQTPSHQVTQMGQEVILRCVPISNHLYFYWYRQILGQKVEFLVSFYNNEISEKSEIFDDQFSVERPDGSNFTLKIRSTKLEDSAMYFCASSEGRLTGELFFGEGSRLTVL.